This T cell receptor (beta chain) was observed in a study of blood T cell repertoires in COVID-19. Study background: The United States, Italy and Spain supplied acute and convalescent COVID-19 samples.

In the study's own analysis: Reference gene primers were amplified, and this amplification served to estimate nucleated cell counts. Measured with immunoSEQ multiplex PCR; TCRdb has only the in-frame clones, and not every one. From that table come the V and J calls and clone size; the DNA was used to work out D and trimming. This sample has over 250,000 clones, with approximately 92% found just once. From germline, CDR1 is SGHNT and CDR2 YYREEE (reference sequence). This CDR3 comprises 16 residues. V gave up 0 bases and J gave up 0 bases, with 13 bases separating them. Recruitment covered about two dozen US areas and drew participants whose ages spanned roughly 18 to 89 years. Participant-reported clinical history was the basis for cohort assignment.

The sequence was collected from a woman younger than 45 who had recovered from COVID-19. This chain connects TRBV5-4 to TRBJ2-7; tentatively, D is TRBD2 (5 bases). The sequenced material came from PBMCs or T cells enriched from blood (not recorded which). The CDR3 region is CASSLVGELSSYEQYF. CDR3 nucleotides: TGTGCCAGCAGCTTGGTTGGGGAGCTGAGCTCCTACGAGCAGTACTTC.